This is a list of T cell receptor beta chains from one sample in a study of CD4 T cells in relation to SARS-CoV-2 and coronaviruses. For these TCRs, the target antigens are not known. Libraries were prepared by immunoSEQ multiplex PCR; TCRdb keeps only in-frame clonotypes and omits some of them. The sample includes 20,000 to 25,000 clones, around 76% seen only once; the top ten take roughly 12%. Sequencing was performed on CD4+ T cells from PBMCs, cultured in vitro. All receptors come from a human donor in good health. The CDR3 runs from the conserved cysteine through the conserved F or W.

CDR3: CASSLDVVGRITEAFF
V: TRBV28

CDR3: CASSLHLDILEAFF
V: TRBV21-1

CDR3: CASYLMDKSSYEQYF
V: TRBV27

CDR3: CASSSLLGTLSGNTIYF
V: TRBV11-2

CDR3: CASSLARPGDEQYF
V: TRBV5-1

CDR3: CAILDRSSETQYF
V: TRBV25-1

CDR3: CASSPPGGAETQYF
V: TRBV28

CDR3: CASSVFGGTSGGNEQFF
V: TRBV7-3

CDR3: CASSLGQGDEKLFF
V: TRBV7-9

CDR3: CASSLPPGGPMNTEAFF
V: TRBV5-6

CDR3: CASSQVSKEPYEQYF
V: TRBV3-1/TRBV3-2

CDR3: CASSLGQESYNEQFF
V: TRBV5-1

CDR3: CASSLVVDIYNEQFF
V: TRBV11-2

CDR3: CASSLWGQTHF
V: TRBV12-3/TRBV12-4

CDR3: CASSNEYNEKLFF
V: TRBV5-8

CDR3: CASSIDRGDRPYEQYF
V: TRBV19

CDR3: CASRPTSGGTYEQYF
V: TRBV5-1

CDR3: CASTGVLEQFF
V: TRBV2

CDR3: CASSQVAPMFEQYF
V: TRBV4-1

CDR3: CASATGGATDTQYF
V: TRBV5-1

CDR3: CATSRIPGRGKADTQYF
V: TRBV15